Below are 32 T cell receptor beta chains sequenced from a single sample in a study of blood T cell repertoires in COVID-19. Sequenced by immunoSEQ multiplex PCR; TCRdb stores in-frame clones only, minus some. The sample contains fewer than 200,000 clones, roughly 85% of which appear only once. Sequencing was carried out using peripheral blood. The receptors here all came from a man aged 55 to 69 with active or convalescent COVID-19.

A few counts support this clone. V is TRBV4-1 and J is TRBJ2-1; D perhaps matches TRBD1 (5 bases). Deletions cut 0 bases from V and 4 bases from J, with 10 bases between. This CDR3 spans 15 amino acids. Per germline, CDR1 MGHRA and CDR2 YSYEKL. The CDR3 sequence: CASSQDRTLYNEQFF. Written as DNA, the CDR3 is TGCGCCAGCAGCCAAGACAGGACACTATACAATGAGCAGTTCTTC.

The chain employs TRBV5-8 and TRBJ1-4; D gene ambiguous. The germline CDR1 and CDR2 sequences are SGHTS and YDEGEE. V was shortened by 2 bases and J by 8 bases, with 13 bases between the two germline ends. This CDR3 has 14 residues. The CDR3, as DNA: TGTGCCAGCAGCTTAGGCTCGGTCGGGGAAAAACTGTTTTTT. As protein: CASSLGSVGEKLFF.

V is TRBV5-4 and J is TRBJ2-5; 11 bases are shared with TRBD1. V lost 4 bases to trimming and J lost 5 bases; unmatched junction nucleotides: 7. The CDR3 length is 15 residues. The germline V gene has CDR1 SGHNT and CDR2 YYREEE (reference sequence). CDR3 bases: TGTGCCAGCAGCGGGGACAGGGGGGCCGGTGAGACCCAGTACTTC. It is translated as CASSGDRGAGETQYF.

This clone has only one observation. V usage is TRBV7-2 and J usage is TRBJ2-5; 11 nucleotides align to TRBD2. After removal of 5 bases from V and 9 bases from J, the junction contained 14 bases not matched to a gene. CDR1 SGHTA and CDR2 FQGNSA come from the germline V gene. CDR3 size: 16 residues. This CDR3 reads CASSEGGTSGIGAQYF. CDR3 nucleotides: TGTGCCAGCAGCGAAGGGGGGACTAGCGGTATTGGGGCCCAGTACTTC.

The V gene is TRBV5-8, the J gene TRBJ2-6; no firm D call. The CDR3 extends over 16 amino acids. V was pared by 1 base and J by 0 bases, with 8 bases between. The germline V gene has CDR1 SGHTS and CDR2 YDEGEE. For the CDR3, the DNA is TGTGCCAGCAGCTTGTCCGTTATCTCTGGGGCCAACGTCCTGACTTTC. This sequence encodes CASSLSVISGANVLTF.

This chain connects TRBV18 to TRBJ2-7; TRBD1 matches at 9 bases. V lost 2 bases and J lost 6; bases outside the gene matches: 2. The germline gives CDR1 KGHSH, CDR2 LQKENI. The CDR3 is made up of 13 amino acids. As DNA, the CDR3 is TGTGCCAGCTCACCAGTGACAGGGGGCGAGCAGTACTTC. Amino acid sequence: CASSPVTGGEQYF.

This chain links TRBV25-1 with TRBJ1-2, with a possible D match to TRBD1 (5 bases). There are 12 residues in the CDR3. V shed 4 bases and J shed 5 bases, with 8 bases lying between them. Germline CDR1 is MGHDK and CDR2 is SYGVNS. The CDR3 DNA reads TGTGCCAGCAGTGCCGGGGGATATGGCTACACCTTC. Translated: CASSAGGYGYTF.

Here the CDR3 DNA reads TGTGCCAGTACGGGACTAGCGGGGAGAGATACGCAGTATTTT. This translates into CASTGLAGRDTQYF. The rearrangement joins TRBV19 to TRBJ2-3, with TRBD2 matching 13 bases. CDR1 is LNHDA and CDR2 is SQIVND in the germline V gene (reference sequence). The CDR3 runs to 14 residues. V lost 7 bases to trimming and J lost 5 bases; unmatched junction nucleotides: 3.

The V and J genes are TRBV7-9 and TRBJ1-3; D possibly corresponds to TRBD1 (6 bases). V was pared by 1 base and J by 3 bases, with 10 bases between. Germline V gene lookup returns CDR1 SEHNR and CDR2 FQNEAQ (reference sequence). The length of the CDR3 is 15 residues. CDR3 bases: TGTGCCAGCAGCTTAGAAGGGACACTTGGAAACACCATATATTTT. It yields the protein CASSLEGTLGNTIYF.

This chain links TRBV7-6 with TRBJ2-1; the match to TRBD2 covers 8 bases. This CDR3 has 15 amino acids. CDR1 and CDR2 from the germline V gene are SGHVS and FNYEAQ. With V trimmed by 1 base and J by 2 bases, 1 base remained unmatched. Written as DNA, the CDR3 is TGTGCCAGCAGCTTAGTAGCGGGGCCCTACAATGAGCAGTTCTTC. As protein: CASSLVAGPYNEQFF. Full variable domain (remainder filled in from reference TRBV7-6 and TRBJ2-1): GAGVSQSPRYKVTKRGQDVALRCDPISGHVSLYWYRQALGQGPEFLTYFNYEAQQDKSGLPNDRFSAERPEGSISTLTIQRTEQRDSAMYRCASSLVAGPYNEQFFGPGTRLTVL.

The chain combines TRBV10-3 with TRBJ1-6; 7 bases agree with TRBD1. The CDR3 contains 13 residues. Germline V gene lookup returns CDR1 ENHRY and CDR2 SYGVKD. V trimming: 4 bases; J trimming: 7 bases; junction bases outside the gene matches: 1. The CDR3 sequence: CAISGQGNSPLHF. DNA of the CDR3: TGTGCCATCAGTGGACAGGGAAATTCACCCCTCCACTTT.

The V call is TRBV9, the J call TRBJ1-3; D remains unclear. V was clipped by 0 bases and J by 3 bases, with 4 bases between them. Germline loops: CDR1 SGDLS, CDR2 YYNGEE. The CDR3 contains 13 residues. The CDR3 protein is CASSVADGNTIYF. The CDR3 coding sequence is TGTGCCAGCAGCGTAGCAGATGGAAACACCATATATTTT.

This rearrangement joins TRBV12-5 to TRBJ2-7; tentatively, D is TRBD2 (5 bases). V was pared by 4 bases and J by 6 bases, with 28 bases between. Germline values: CDR1 LGHNT, CDR2 FRNRAP. The CDR3 has 18 residues. The CDR3 is CASGSSLEVSTDAAEQYF. CDR3 nucleotide sequence: TGTGCTAGTGGTTCCAGCTTGGAGGTCTCAACAGATGCTGCCGAGCAGTACTTC.

This chain joins TRBV5-6 and TRBJ1-2; perhaps TRBD1 as D (5 bases). Trimming shortened V by 4 bases and J by 4 bases, and 14 bases separated the two germline ends. The CDR3 totals 14 residues. CDR1 is SGHDT and CDR2 is YYEEEE in the germline V gene. The CDR3 protein is CASSPVGGSYGYTF. CDR3 coding DNA: TGTGCCAGCAGCCCCGTCGGGGGGTCCTATGGCTACACCTTC.

Only one count was recorded for this clone. The chain uses TRBV5-4 and TRBJ2-3; 11 bases fit TRBD2. J was trimmed by 5 bases and V by 4 bases; bases with no gene match: 12. This CDR3 is built from 17 residues. Germline V lookup: CDR1 SGHNT, CDR2 YYREEE (reference sequence). The CDR3 protein is CASSPKVAGGPGDTQYF. In DNA form, the CDR3 reads TGTGCCAGCAGCCCCAAGGTAGCGGGGGGGCCGGGAGATACGCAGTATTTT.

The chain carries TRBV19 and TRBJ1-5, with D possibly being TRBD1 (6 bases). This CDR3 is built from 15 residues. V lost 7 bases to trimming and J lost 2 bases, with 15 bases between them. The germline gives CDR1 LNHDA, CDR2 SQIVND (reference sequence). CDR3 coding DNA: TGTGCCAGTATAACAGGGAGTTGGGGCAATCAGCCCCAGCATTTT. Its translation: CASITGSWGNQPQHF. The variable domain in full, with the rest retrieved from reference TRBV19 and TRBJ1-5, is DGGITQSPKYLFRKEGQNVTLSCEQNLNHDAMYWYRQDPGQGLRLIYYSQIVNDFQKGDIAEGYSVSREKKESFPLTVTSAQKNPTAFYLCASITGSWGNQPQHFGDGTRLSIL.

The chain employs TRBV29-1 and TRBJ1-1; D is unresolved. Per germline, CDR1 SQVTM and CDR2 ANQGSEA. This CDR3 has 12 residues. Trimming left V 5 bases short and J 2 bases short, with 9 bases between. The CDR3 spells CSVLRVNTEAFF. The CDR3 region has the DNA TGCAGCGTTTTGCGGGTAAACACTGAAGCTTTCTTT. Using reference TRBV29-1 and TRBJ1-1 for the parts outside the CDR3, the full variable domain is SAVISQKPSRDICQRGTSLTIQCQVDSQVTMMFWYRQQPGQSLTLIATANQGSEATYESGFVIDKFPISRPNLTFSTLTVSNMSPEDSSIYLCSVLRVNTEAFFGQGTRLTVV.

The V call is TRBV6-5, the J call TRBJ1-2, with D unclear. The CDR3 runs 13 residues. V lost 5 bases and J lost 1, with 8 bases in between. CDR1 is MNHEY, CDR2 SVGAGI, per germline. Here the CDR3 DNA reads TGTGCCAGCAGTACGGGGATTAACTATGGCTACACCTTC. It is translated as CASSTGINYGYTF.

V gene TRBV2 combines with J gene TRBJ2-7, with TRBD1 identical over 11 bases. J lost 6 bases, V lost 0 bases, and 4 bases had no gene match. CDR3 size: 15 residues. Germline V gene lookup returns CDR1 SNHLY and CDR2 FYNNEI. The CDR3 sequence is CASSEAGTGGIEQYF. CDR3 nucleotides: TGTGCCAGCAGTGAAGCGGGGACAGGGGGAATCGAGCAGTACTTC.

V is TRBV19 and J is TRBJ2-1; D is perhaps TRBD2 (6 bases). The CDR3 length is 14 residues. Germline CDR1 LNHDA, CDR2 SQIVND (reference sequence). Trimming took off 6 bases at V and 7 bases at J, with 16 bases between the two ends. The CDR3 is CASSLPPGGNEQFF. The CDR3 nucleotides are TGTGCCAGTAGCCTCCCCCCTGGGGGGAATGAGCAGTTCTTC.

This clone occurred a few times. V is TRBV5-1 and J is TRBJ1-3; D is undetermined. The germline V gene encodes CDR1 SGHRS and CDR2 YFSETQ. The CDR3 is made up of 17 amino acids. Trimming removed 0 bases at V and 4 bases at J, with 17 bases between. CDR3 sequence (DNA): TGCGCCAGCAGCTTGGGGCCGTTCGCCGCGGAGGGAAACACCATATATTTT. It encodes CASSLGPFAAEGNTIYF.

The V gene is TRBV12-3 or TRBV12-4, the J gene TRBJ2-3; D is ambiguous. V was clipped by 8 bases and J by 6 bases, with 12 bases between them. CDR3 length equals 12 residues. The CDR3 here is CASGPSPDTQYF. For the CDR3, the DNA is TGTGCCAGCGGGCCGAGCCCGGATACGCAGTATTTT.

The V and J genes are TRBV6-5 and TRBJ2-7, with TRBD1 matching over 11 bases. The V segment lost 7 bases and the J segment 2 bases; nucleotides outside the gene matches: 7. Germline V lookup: CDR1 MNHEY, CDR2 SVGAGI. The CDR3 spans 15 residues. The CDR3 loop is CASTKPGQGAYEQYF. CDR3 sequence (DNA): TGTGCCAGCACCAAACCGGGACAGGGGGCCTACGAGCAGTACTTC.

This clone was observed once. This chain links TRBV9 with TRBJ2-1, with 8 nucleotides matching TRBD2. This CDR3 contains 13 residues. Germline lookup yields CDR1 SGDLS and CDR2 YYNGEE. V dropped 6 bases and J dropped 4; count of bases not matched to a gene: 3. CDR3 protein: CASNLAGYNEQFF. The CDR3 bases are TGTGCCAGCAACCTAGCGGGTTACAATGAGCAGTTCTTC.

The chain couples TRBV9 to TRBJ2-7; 9 nucleotides align to TRBD1. The CDR3 runs to 14 residues. The ends lost 4 bases at V and 5 bases at J; junction bases unmatched: 7. The germline V gene encodes CDR1 SGDLS and CDR2 YYNGEE. Written as DNA, the CDR3 is TGTGCCAGCAGCAAGGACAGGGGAGGGAACGAGCAGTACTTC. Translated: CASSKDRGGNEQYF. Filled out from reference TRBV9 and TRBJ2-7, the complete variable domain reads DSGVTQTPKHLITATGQRVTLRCSPRSGDLSVYWYQQSLDQGLQFLIQYYNGEERAKGNILERFSAQQFPDLHSELNLSSLELGDSALYFCASSKDRGGNEQYFGPGTRLTVT.

The CDR3 region is CASSAPVLDPEAFF. DNA for the CDR3: TGTGCCAGCAGCGCCCCAGTTCTAGACCCTGAAGCTTTCTTT. V is TRBV9 and J is TRBJ1-1, with no clear D. CDR3 length: 14 residues. Germline CDR1 and CDR2: SGDLS and YYNGEE. V lost 3 bases to trimming and J lost 6 bases, with 15 bases between them.

The rearrangement links TRBV6-1 to TRBJ1-5, with D unresolved. Germline V gene lookup returns CDR1 MNHNS and CDR2 SASEGT. CDR3 length: 17 amino acids. Trimming pared 0 bases from V and 0 bases from J, leaving 12 bases between. The CDR3 region has the DNA TGTGCCAGCAGTGAAGCGCGCACGGACTATAGCAATCAGCCCCAGCATTTT. It codes for CASSEARTDYSNQPQHF.

The chain's CDR3 is CASSQTGTGFGYTF. CDR3 in DNA: TGCGCCAGCAGCCAAACCGGGACAGGGTTTGGCTACACCTTC. This chain links TRBV4-1 with TRBJ1-2, with TRBD1 matching over 9 bases. V shed 2 bases, J shed 7 bases, and the junction held 5 bases outside the gene matches. CDR3 length: 14 residues. The germline V gene has CDR1 MGHRA and CDR2 YSYEKL.

This clone was seen a handful of times. The rearrangement links TRBV7-9 to TRBJ1-1; D may be TRBD1 (5 bases). The CDR3 length is 13 residues. Germline CDR1 and CDR2: SEHNR and FQNEAQ (reference sequence). Deletions cut 6 bases from V and 5 bases from J, with 13 bases between. This chain's CDR3 is CASRSQGGTEAFF. CDR3 nucleotide sequence: TGTGCCAGCAGGTCCCAGGGAGGTACTGAAGCTTTCTTT.

The J gene is TRBJ1-1, the V gene TRBV19; 7 bases fit TRBD1. CDR1 and CDR2 (germline): LNHDA, SQIVND (reference sequence). The J segment lost 3 bases and the V segment lost 5 bases, leaving 3 bases of the junction unmatched. There are 13 residues in the CDR3. In DNA, the CDR3 is TGTGCCAGTAGTCGGGACAGATACACTGAAGCTTTCTTT. Its protein is CASSRDRYTEAFF.

The rearrangement joins TRBV19 to TRBJ1-2; perhaps TRBD1 as D (5 bases). Germline V gene sequence: CDR1 LNHDA, CDR2 SQIVND (reference sequence). The CDR3 has 15 residues. V was clipped by 3 bases and J by 4 bases, with 15 bases between them. The CDR3 sequence: CASSMTVLGPYGYTF. The CDR3 DNA sequence: TGTGCCAGTAGTATGACAGTTTTAGGACCCTATGGCTACACCTTC.

This chain links TRBV6-6 with TRBJ1-3; D not certain. The CDR3 has 12 amino acids. CDR1 and CDR2 from the germline V gene are MNHNY and SVGAGI (reference sequence). Deletions cut 6 bases from V and 4 bases from J, with 7 bases between. The CDR3 nucleotides are TGTGCCAGCAGCACAGTCGGAAACACCATATATTTT. It codes for CASSTVGNTIYF.